The next 2 T cell receptor beta chains were all read from a single sample in a study of cytomegalovirus exposure and HLA in healthy donors. PCR employed 60 Vbeta and 13 Jbeta primers. Some clones are missing from TCRdb's copy, which holds only in-frame ones; the method was immunoSEQ multiplex PCR. Of approximately 120,000 clones listed, around 81% are singletons. Sequenced material: PBMCs. The receptors were sampled from a young woman in good health and CMV-seronegative.

The rearrangement uses TRBV9 and TRBJ2-5, with D possibly TRBD2 on 6 matching bases. The J call is uncertain, as TRBJ2-7 better fits the DNA end. Germline loops: CDR1 SGDLS, CDR2 YYNGEE. The CDR3 is 14 amino acids. Here the CDR3 reads CASSPGTRPLEQYF. CDR3 sequence (DNA): TGTGCCAGCAGCCCCGGGACTCGGCCCCTCGAGCAGTACTTC.

The chain carries TRBV7-9 and TRBJ1-1, with D possibly being TRBD1 (5 bases). CDR1 and CDR2 from the germline V gene are SEHNR and FQNEAQ (reference sequence). Deletions cut 10 bases from V and 5 bases from J, with 17 bases between. This CDR3 is 13 amino acids long. The CDR3, as DNA: TGTGCCATTTGGGGCGGTCACGGAACTGAAGCTTTCTTT. Its protein product is CAIWGGHGTEAFF.